Described below is a single TCR beta chain sequence and its context. The data stem from a study of blood T cell repertoires in COVID-19. Study as a whole: From the United States, Italy and Spain came samples of acute and convalescent COVID-19.

The CDR3 has 15 residues. Deletions cut 5 bases from V and 1 base from J, with 14 bases between. Looked up from germline, CDR1 is MGHDK and CDR2 is SYGVNS. Authors' data handling: Reference gene primers were amplified, and this amplification served to estimate nucleated cell counts. The method was immunoSEQ multiplex PCR; TCRdb's version includes in-frame clones alone and lacks a portion of them. V, J and clone size reflect that table, while D and trimming were determined from the DNA. This table holds more than 85,000 clones, 65% to 90% found once. The sequence came from a man aged 60-69 years with acute or convalescent COVID-19. Sequences were obtained from peripheral blood. The V and J genes are TRBV25-1 and TRBJ1-1; no clear D. The CDR3 protein is CASSSLDSWNTEAFF. CDR3 coding DNA: TGTGCCAGCAGTTCCTTGGACTCCTGGAACACTGAAGCTTTCTTT.